These 14 T cell receptor beta chains came from one sample sequenced in a study of OX40 agonist ivuxolimab in advanced cancers. Profiling relied on immunoSEQ multiplex PCR, and the TCRdb table lists in-frame clones only, not all of them. The sample has 70,000 or so clones; more than 70% are singletons. The source was CD4+ or CD8+ T cells sorted from blood, collected in a trial of the OX40 agonist ivuxolimab. These TCRs come from an adult with an advanced solid tumor such as melanoma, head and neck, liver or kidney cancer.

V usage is TRBV9 and J usage is TRBJ2-1, with 13 positions matching TRBD2. The V gene's germline CDR1 is SGDLS and CDR2 YYNGEE. The CDR3 spans 15 residues. The ends lost 4 bases at V and 4 bases at J; junction bases unmatched: 2. For the CDR3, the DNA is TGTGCCAGCAGCCGGACTAGCGGGAGTTACAATGAGCAGTTCTTC. It specifies CASSRTSGSYNEQFF.

The V gene is TRBV29-1, the J gene TRBJ1-2, with a possible D match to TRBD1 (5 bases). Germline V gives CDR1 SQVTM, CDR2 ANQGSEA. The V gene lost 0 bases and the J gene lost 6 bases, with 11 bases spanning the gap. CDR3 length equals 13 residues. CDR3 bases: TGCAGCGTTGAAGAAGGGGAGGGGAATGGCTACACCTTC. Its protein is CSVEEGEGNGYTF.

This chain connects TRBV10-3 to TRBJ1-1, with TRBD1 matching over 7 bases. V lost 8 bases, J lost 1 base, and 1 base stayed unmatched. There are 12 residues in the CDR3. Germline-derived CDR1 and CDR2 are ENHRY and SYGVKD. The DNA of the CDR3 is TGTGCCATCCGGACAGGGAACACTGAAGCTTTCTTT. Its protein product is CAIRTGNTEAFF.

The chain employs TRBV19 and TRBJ1-4; D uncertain. V was shortened by 3 bases and J by 7 bases, with 15 bases between the two germline ends. Germline V gene sequence: CDR1 LNHDA, CDR2 SQIVND (reference sequence). The CDR3 extends over 15 amino acids. The CDR3 DNA sequence: TGTGCCAGTAGTATCTACTCAGGAAACTCTGAAAAACTGTTTTTT. This codes for CASSIYSGNSEKLFF.

The chain links TRBV5-4 to TRBJ2-7, with 8 positions matching TRBD2. V gave up 4 bases and J gave up 3 bases; unmatched junction bases: 3. This CDR3 contains 13 residues. Looked up from germline, CDR1 is SGHNT and CDR2 is YYREEE (reference sequence). This CDR3 is CASSPGGGYEQYF. CDR3 nucleotides: TGTGCCAGCAGCCCGGGAGGGGGCTACGAGCAGTACTTC. The full variable domain, completed using reference TRBV5-4 and TRBJ2-7, is ETGVTQSPTHLIKTRGQQVTLRCSSQSGHNTVSWYQQALGQGPQFIFQYYREEENGRGNFPPRFSGLQFPNYSSELNVNALELDDSALYLCASSPGGGYEQYFGPGTRLTVT.

CDR3 bases: TGTGCCAGCAGTGAAAATTTAGAGACCCAGTACTTC. Encoded protein: CASSENLETQYF. This sequence joins TRBV6-1 and TRBJ2-5; D not resolved. The germline CDR1 and CDR2 sequences are MNHNS and SASEGT. CDR3 length: 12 amino acids. Trimming removed 2 bases from V and 4 bases from J, with 5 bases in between.

V gene TRBV5-1 combines with J gene TRBJ1-1, with unresolved D. Trimming removed 4 bases from V and 2 bases from J, with 12 bases in between. There are 14 residues in the CDR3. CDR1 is SGHRS, CDR2 YFSETQ, per germline. CDR3 sequence reads: CASSTQPGNTEAFF. The CDR3 DNA reads TGCGCCAGCAGCACTCAGCCAGGAAACACTGAAGCTTTCTTT.

V usage is TRBV27 and J usage is TRBJ1-6; D perhaps matches TRBD1 (5 bases). Per germline, CDR1 MNHEY and CDR2 SMNVEV (reference sequence). CDR3 length: 14 amino acids. V lost 5 bases, J lost 7 bases, and 12 bases lay in between. CDR3 residues: CASSPEGWNSPLHF. The CDR3, as DNA: TGTGCCAGCAGTCCGGAGGGGTGGAATTCACCCCTCCACTTT.

The V and J genes are TRBV5-1 and TRBJ2-3; TRBD2 is a possible D gene (6 bases). V lost 0 bases and J 1 base, leaving 9 bases between the germline ends. CDR3 length: 15 amino acids. Germline CDR1 SGHRS, CDR2 YFSETQ. This chain's CDR3 is CASSLVGGRTDTQYF. The CDR3 DNA reads TGCGCCAGCAGCTTGGTTGGAGGGCGCACAGATACGCAGTATTTT.

This chain links TRBV11-2 with TRBJ1-1, with 10 bases that match TRBD1. The CDR3 contains 15 residues. After removal of 5 bases from V and 11 bases from J, the junction contained 14 bases not matched to a gene. CDR1 and CDR2 (germline): SGHAT, FQNNGV. CDR3 sequence reads: CASSPSTGGATLAFF. CDR3 DNA sequence: TGTGCCAGCAGCCCCTCGACAGGGGGCGCGACCTTGGCTTTCTTT.

The genes are TRBV11-1 and TRBJ2-7, with a weak D call TRBD1 (6 bases). Germline-derived CDR1 and CDR2 are SGHAT and FQDESV (reference sequence). Trimming took 5 bases from V and 0 from J, leaving 14 bases between them. The CDR3 has 15 amino acids. CDR3 DNA sequence: TGTGCCAGCAGCACCCGAAGGGGGTCCTCCTACGAGCAGTACTTC. This codes for CASSTRRGSSYEQYF.

The gene calls are TRBV28 and TRBJ1-4; a weak D match, TRBD1 (5 bases). Trimming took off 5 bases at V and 1 base at J, with 11 bases between the two ends. The V gene's germline CDR1 is MDHEN and CDR2 SYDVKM. CDR3 length equals 15 residues. As DNA, the CDR3 is TGTGCCAGCAGTCCCGGACACTTAACTAATGAAAAACTGTTTTTT. It encodes CASSPGHLTNEKLFF.

V gene TRBV11-3 combines with J gene TRBJ2-7, with TRBD1 as a possible D gene (5 bases). Germline assignment: CDR1 SGHNT and CDR2 YENEEA. V lost 2 bases to trimming and J lost 0 bases, with 11 bases between them. The CDR3 runs 15 residues. The CDR3 sequence is CASSLKAGSSYEQYF. CDR3 DNA sequence: TGTGCCAGCAGCTTAAAGGCAGGGTCCTCCTACGAGCAGTACTTC.

The chain carries TRBV30 and TRBJ1-1; D not resolved. V was pared by 7 bases and J by 1 base, with 10 bases between. Germline lookup yields CDR1 GTSNPN and CDR2 SVGIG (reference sequence). CDR3 length equals 12 residues. DNA of the CDR3: TGTGCCTCCACAAGAGGGAACACTGAAGCTTTCTTT. This encodes CASTRGNTEAFF.